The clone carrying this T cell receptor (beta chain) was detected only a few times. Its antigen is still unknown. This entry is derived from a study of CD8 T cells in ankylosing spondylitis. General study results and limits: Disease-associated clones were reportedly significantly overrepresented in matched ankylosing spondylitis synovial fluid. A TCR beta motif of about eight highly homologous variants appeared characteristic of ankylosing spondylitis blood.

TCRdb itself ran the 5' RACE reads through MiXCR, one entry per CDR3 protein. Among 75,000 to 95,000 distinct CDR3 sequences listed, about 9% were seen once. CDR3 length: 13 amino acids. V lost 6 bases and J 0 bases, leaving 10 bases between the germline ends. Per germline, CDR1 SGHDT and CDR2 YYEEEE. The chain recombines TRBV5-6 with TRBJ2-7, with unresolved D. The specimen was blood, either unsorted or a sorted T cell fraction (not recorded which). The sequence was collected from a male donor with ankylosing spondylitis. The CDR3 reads CASTTGFSYEQYF. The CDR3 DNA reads TGTGCCAGCACCACCGGGTTCTCCTACGAGCAGTACTTC.